The 27 T cell receptor beta chains below come from one sample, sequenced in a study of shared clonotypes between healthy human individuals. The table came from immunoSEQ multiplex PCR; TCRdb's copy has only in-frame clones and leaves some out. The sample has 2,100,000 or so clones; around 95% are singletons. The source material was naive CD4+ T cells sorted from blood. Subset in this sample: CD45RA+ positively selected. These receptors were obtained from a man younger than 30 in good health.

The chain is built from TRBV4-1 and TRBJ2-5; weak D call: TRBD2 (5 bases). Germline lookup yields CDR1 MGHRA and CDR2 YSYEKL. V lost 1 base, J lost 5 bases, and 14 bases lay in between. This CDR3 has 15 amino acids. CDR3 sequence (DNA): TGCGCCAGCAGCCAAGTCAGTACTAGGCTGGAGACCCAGTACTTC. Amino acid sequence: CASSQVSTRLETQYF.

CDR3 sequence (DNA): TGCGCCAGCAGCTTGGGCAGGGCGTACTATGGCTACACCTTC. It encodes CASSLGRAYYGYTF. The chain links TRBV5-1 to TRBJ1-2, with a possible D match to TRBD1 (5 bases). CDR3 size: 14 residues. Between the trimmed V and J ends, which lost 0 bases and 3 bases, there was a span of 9 bases. Germline CDR1 and CDR2: SGHRS and YFSETQ.

The V and J genes are TRBV19 and TRBJ1-2; no clear D. V was cut by 6 bases and J by 4 bases, with 18 bases left in between. Germline V gene data show CDR1 as LNHDA and CDR2 as SQIVND (reference sequence). The CDR3 loop spans 15 amino acids. Written as DNA, the CDR3 is TGTGCCAGTAGAAAATTAGGAGCGGGGAGCTATGGCTACACCTTC. The encoded protein is CASRKLGAGSYGYTF.

This chain links TRBV19 with TRBJ1-6; D is undetermined. Germline assignment: CDR1 LNHDA and CDR2 SQIVND (reference sequence). The CDR3 sequence is 13 residues long. Deletions cut 0 bases from V and 15 bases from J, with 12 bases between. Written as DNA, the CDR3 is TGTGCCAGTAGTATAGATCTCTCGCCTCTCCTCCACTTT. Translated: CASSIDLSPLLHF.

The chain links TRBV9 to TRBJ2-1; tentative D call: TRBD2 (6 bases). V was shortened by 0 bases and J by 4 bases, with 11 bases between the two germline ends. There are 15 residues in the CDR3. Germline-derived CDR1 and CDR2 are SGDLS and YYNGEE. Written as DNA, the CDR3 is TGTGCCAGCAGCGTAGATCGCGGGGAGTACAATGAGCAGTTCTTC. Residues: CASSVDRGEYNEQFF.

The rearrangement uses TRBV6-1 and TRBJ1-3; no definite D call. This CDR3 has 15 residues. Trimming stripped 6 bases from V and 1 base from J, with 13 bases between. The germline CDR1 and CDR2 sequences are MNHNS and SASEGT. The CDR3 coding sequence is TGTGCCAGCAGATTCTGGACGATATCTGGAAACACCATATATTTT. This sequence encodes CASRFWTISGNTIYF.

The rearrangement joins TRBV7-9 to TRBJ2-7; 11 positions match TRBD2. With 2 bases clipped from V and 6 bases from J, the junction kept 0 bases outside the gene matches. There are 13 residues in the CDR3. Germline V gene sequence: CDR1 SEHNR, CDR2 FQNEAQ (reference sequence). CDR3 protein: CASSLLAGGEQYF. CDR3 bases: TGTGCCAGCAGCTTACTAGCGGGGGGCGAGCAGTACTTC.

The rearrangement uses TRBV25-1 and TRBJ1-1, with TRBD1 identical over 8 bases. Germline V gene lookup returns CDR1 MGHDK and CDR2 SYGVNS. After removal of 7 bases from V and 6 bases from J, the junction contained 10 bases not matched to a gene. The CDR3 sequence is 14 residues long. The DNA for the CDR3 is TGTGCCAGCACTCGGACAGGGAAAACGTCTGAAGCTTTCTTT. It codes for CASTRTGKTSEAFF.

V usage is TRBV5-1 and J usage is TRBJ2-7; TRBD1 matches 9 bases. Germline-derived CDR1 and CDR2 are SGHRS and YFSETQ. CDR3 size: 15 residues. V gave up 4 bases and J gave up 0 bases; unmatched junction bases: 5. CDR3 in amino acids: CASSTGDRDSYEQYF. In nucleotides, the CDR3 is TGCGCCAGCAGCACGGGGGACAGGGACTCCTACGAGCAGTACTTC.

This chain links TRBV30 with TRBJ2-7; TRBD2 matches 12 bases. Germline V gene data show CDR1 as GTSNPN and CDR2 as SVGIG (reference sequence). The CDR3 is made up of 14 amino acids. V gave up 7 bases and J gave up 7 bases; unmatched junction bases: 11. CDR3 sequence (DNA): TGTGCCTCCTCATCCCTAGCGGGAGGGCGGGAGCAGTACTTC. Translated, it gives CASSSLAGGREQYF.

The count of this clone is one. V and J are TRBV25-1 and TRBJ2-1, with D uncertain. Looked up from germline, CDR1 is MGHDK and CDR2 is SYGVNS. CDR3 length: 11 residues. V gave up 0 bases and J gave up 8 bases, with 2 bases separating them. The CDR3 reads CASSEYDEQFF. In DNA, the CDR3 is TGTGCCAGCAGTGAATATGATGAGCAGTTCTTC. The full variable domain, its missing parts supplied by reference TRBV25-1 and TRBJ2-1, is EADIYQTPRYLVIGTGKKITLECSQTMGHDKMYWYQQDPGMELHLIHYSYGVNSTEKGDLSSESTVSRIRTEHFPLTLESARPSHTSQYLCASSEYDEQFFGPGTRLTVL.

The genes are TRBV7-9 and TRBJ2-7; TRBD2 agrees at 7 bases. Trimming cost V 8 bases and J 4 bases; bases outside gene matches: 8. Germline assignment: CDR1 SEHNR and CDR2 FQNEAQ (reference sequence). The CDR3 runs 13 residues. The chain's CDR3 is CASSTGGQYEQYF. In nucleotides, the CDR3 is TGTGCCAGCTCGACGGGGGGTCAGTACGAGCAGTACTTC.

The chain carries TRBV5-4 and TRBJ1-2; D might be TRBD1 (5 bases). There are 13 residues in the CDR3. V shed 3 bases and J shed 7 bases, with 13 bases lying between them. CDR1 SGHNT and CDR2 YYREEE come from the germline V gene (reference sequence). CDR3 residues: CASSSGTGGGYTF. CDR3 nucleotide sequence: TGTGCCAGCAGCTCCGGGACCGGCGGTGGCTACACCTTC.

V gene TRBV9 combines with J gene TRBJ2-1; D may be TRBD1 (6 bases). CDR3 length equals 15 residues. In germline, CDR1 is SGDLS, CDR2 YYNGEE. V lost 4 bases and J lost 0, with 11 bases in between. CDR3 DNA: TGTGCCAGCAGCTCTACGGGACACTCCTACAATGAGCAGTTCTTC. Residues: CASSSTGHSYNEQFF.

The rearrangement joins TRBV5-1 to TRBJ2-3; D gene unclear. The CDR3 is 15 amino acids. Germline V gene data show CDR1 as SGHRS and CDR2 as YFSETQ. V shed 1 base and J shed 2 bases, with 11 bases lying between them. The CDR3 coding sequence is TGCGCCAGCAGCTTGACACTGTTTAACACAGATACGCAGTATTTT. This sequence encodes CASSLTLFNTDTQYF.

The chain joins TRBV19 to TRBJ1-3; 7 bases fit TRBD1. The trim removed 8 bases at V and 0 bases at J, leaving 10 bases unmatched. The CDR3 totals 16 residues. Germline CDR1 reads LNHDA; CDR2 reads SQIVND (reference sequence). CDR3 sequence: CASSDQGGSSGNTIYF. CDR3 bases: TGTGCCAGTTCGGACCAGGGGGGAAGCTCTGGAAACACCATATATTTT. The variable domain in full, completed from reference TRBV19 and TRBJ1-3, reads DGGITQSPKYLFRKEGQNVTLSCEQNLNHDAMYWYRQDPGQGLRLIYYSQIVNDFQKGDIAEGYSVSREKKESFPLTVTSAQKNPTAFYLCASSDQGGSSGNTIYFGEGSWLTVV.

This clone was seen only once. The genes are TRBV18 and TRBJ2-7; D remains ambiguous. CDR3 length: 14 amino acids. V lost 3 bases to trimming and J lost 2 bases, with 11 bases between them. Germline lookup yields CDR1 KGHSH and CDR2 LQKENI. For the CDR3, the DNA is TGTGCCAGCTCACCCCCGGCAGTTACCTACGAGCAGTACTTC. Encoded protein: CASSPPAVTYEQYF.

V is TRBV19 and J is TRBJ1-3, with D unresolved. The CDR3 sequence is 16 residues long. CDR1 is LNHDA and CDR2 is SQIVND in the germline V gene (reference sequence). V was shortened by 5 bases and J by 3 bases, with 17 bases between the two germline ends. The CDR3 reads CASSDTQRTIGNTIYF. CDR3 DNA sequence: TGTGCCAGTAGTGATACACAGAGAACGATTGGAAACACCATATATTTT.

This rearrangement joins TRBV25-1 to TRBJ1-4, with TRBD1 as a possible D gene (6 bases). Trimming cost V 3 bases and J 5 bases, with 16 bases left between them. CDR1 and CDR2 from the germline V gene are MGHDK and SYGVNS. This CDR3 region has 16 residues. The DNA of the CDR3 is TGTGCCAGCAGTGAGGCACCGGGACAAAAAAATGAAAAACTGTTTTTT. Its translation: CASSEAPGQKNEKLFF. Drawing the rest from reference TRBV25-1 and TRBJ1-4, the complete variable domain is EADIYQTPRYLVIGTGKKITLECSQTMGHDKMYWYQQDPGMELHLIHYSYGVNSTEKGDLSSESTVSRIRTEHFPLTLESARPSHTSQYLCASSEAPGQKNEKLFFGSGTQLSVL.

This rearrangement joins TRBV10-2 to TRBJ2-1; the D is unclear. Trimming pared 8 bases from V and 4 bases from J, leaving 15 bases between. Germline V gene data show CDR1 as WSHSY and CDR2 as SAAADI. The CDR3 is made up of 14 amino acids. CDR3 bases: TGCGCCAGCGGCCTTGATGGCAGGTACAATGAGCAGTTCTTC. Translating it yields CASGLDGRYNEQFF.

Comment on this clone: Compared with germline, one end of the junction differs, possibly owing to a read error. J is TRBJ2-3 and V is TRBV6-1; maybe TRBD2 (5 bases). There are 12 residues in the CDR3. Germline CDR1 MNHNS, CDR2 SASEGT. In DNA form, the CDR3 reads TGTGCCAGCAGTGAAGCGCTAAACTTGCGGGTTTTT. Its protein is CASSEALNLRVF.

The count of this clone is one. The chain carries TRBV2 and TRBJ2-7; 7 positions match TRBD2. Per germline, CDR1 SNHLY and CDR2 FYNNEI. This CDR3 region has 15 residues. The junction had 6 bases not matched to a gene; V was cut back by 0 bases and J by 4 bases. The CDR3 is CASSEATGGSYEQYF. CDR3 coding DNA: TGTGCCAGCAGTGAAGCGACGGGAGGTTCGTACGAGCAGTACTTC.

This chain's CDR3 is CASSLEASGAYEQYF. DNA of the CDR3: TGTGCCAGCAGCTTAGAGGCTAGCGGGGCCTACGAGCAGTACTTC. The chain recombines TRBV11-1 with TRBJ2-7, with TRBD2 matching 9 bases. V trimming: 1 base; J trimming: 2 bases; junction bases outside the gene matches: 3. CDR1 and CDR2 (germline): SGHAT, FQDESV (reference sequence). CDR3 size: 15 residues. The full variable domain, its missing parts supplied by reference TRBV11-1 and TRBJ2-7, is EAEVAQSPRYKITEKSQAVAFWCDPISGHATLYWYRQILGQGPELLVQFQDESVVDDSQLPKDRFSAERLKGVDSTLKIQPAELGDSAMYLCASSLEASGAYEQYFGPGTRLTVT.

This sequence joins TRBV6-6 and TRBJ1-5, with D hard to call. V was trimmed by 5 bases and J by 1 base, leaving 9 bases between them. Per the germline V gene, CDR1 is MNHNY and CDR2 is SVGAGI (reference sequence). This CDR3 is built from 14 residues. The CDR3: CASSRGGSNQPQHF. The CDR3 DNA sequence: TGTGCCAGCAGTCGGGGTGGGAGCAATCAGCCCCAGCATTTT.

The chain links TRBV11-3 to TRBJ2-7; 7 bases are shared with TRBD1. CDR1 and CDR2 (germline): SGHNT, YENEEA. Unmatched junction bases numbered 5, after V lost 4 bases and J lost 2 bases. The CDR3 totals 14 residues. The CDR3 DNA is TGTGCCAGCAGCTCCGGACAGGTCCCCTACGAGCAGTACTTC. Protein: CASSSGQVPYEQYF.

The rearrangement uses TRBV10-3 and TRBJ2-7; 13 bases agree with TRBD2. V gave up 0 bases and J gave up 2 bases; unmatched junction bases: 1. From germline, CDR1 is ENHRY and CDR2 SYGVKD. The CDR3 spans 16 residues. The CDR3 nucleotides are TGTGCCATCAGTGAGTCGGGGACTAGCGGGACCTACGAGCAGTACTTC. This translates into CAISESGTSGTYEQYF.

The gene calls are TRBV6-5 and TRBJ2-7, with D possibly TRBD2 on 6 matching bases. The CDR3 is 14 amino acids. V was clipped by 8 bases and J by 1 base, with 15 bases between them. Germline V gives CDR1 MNHEY, CDR2 SVGAGI. As DNA, the CDR3 is TGTGCCAGCTCCTCTAGCGTGCTTTCCTACGAGCAGTACTTC. It yields the protein CASSSSVLSYEQYF.